These 27 T cell receptor beta chains share one sample of origin, sequenced in a study of neurological immune-mediated disorders (dated by TCRdb to 2018 to 2020). Preparation of the library involved 5' RACE. Reads for this sample came from an Illumina HiSeq 2500. Clones were called with MiXCR by TCRdb after fastp trimmed the public reads at Q25, and only in-frame beta chains were retained. Rows are combined by CDR3 protein, so each entry shows the most common genes and DNA. This sample holds fewer than 60,000 distinct CDR3 sequences; 10% were observed only once. The ten largest clonotypes hold approximately 5.3% of the sample. Sequenced input: PBMCs. Receptor source: a man between 70 and 80 years old with HTLV-1-associated myelopathy (HAM/TSP).

This clonotype was seen repeatedly, ten times or more. This chain links TRBV5-1 with TRBJ2-4, with D possibly matching TRBD2 (6 bases). CDR1 and CDR2 (germline): SGHRS, YFSETQ. Trimming took off 3 bases at V and 8 bases at J, with 15 bases between the two ends. The CDR3 extends over 14 amino acids. As DNA, the CDR3 is TGCGCCAGCAGCTCGCCCGAAACGGGGGACATTCAGTACTTC. This codes for CASSSPETGDIQYF.

This clonotype was recorded at least ten times. The CDR3 DNA reads as TGTGCCAGCAGCTTAACTCATAACGGGGGAAATGAGCAGTTCTTC. Protein product: CASSLTHNGGNEQFF. This chain links TRBV7-3 with TRBJ2-1, with D possibly being TRBD2 (6 bases). The CDR3 loop spans 15 amino acids. V was shortened by 0 bases and J by 7 bases, with 13 bases between the two germline ends. Germline CDR1 reads SGHTA; CDR2 reads FQGTGA.

Only a few counts were recorded for this clonotype. A clone one base away is much larger, so this may be a read error. V gene TRBV7-2 combines with J gene TRBJ1-5; 7 positions match TRBD1. Germline loops: CDR1 SGHTA, CDR2 FQGNSA. This CDR3 has 14 amino acids. The CDR3 DNA reads TGTGTCAGCAGCTCTCGACAGGGAGGCCAGCCCCAGCATTTT. Its translation: CVSSSRQGGQPQHF.

Many counts were recorded for this clonotype. The chain uses TRBV2 and TRBJ2-7; D is perhaps TRBD1 (7 bases). The CDR3 runs to 15 residues. Looked up from germline, CDR1 is SNHLY and CDR2 is FYNNEI. With 1 base removed from V and 1 base from J, the gap between germline ends came to 11 bases. The CDR3 bases are TGTGCCAGCAGTGAAGGGAGGGGGCAGTCCTACGAGCAGTACTTC. As protein: CASSEGRGQSYEQYF. The whole variable domain, remainder taken from reference TRBV2 and TRBJ2-7, is EPEVTQTPSHQVTQMGQEVILRCVPISNHLYFYWYRQILGQKVEFLVSFYNNEISEKSEIFDDQFSVERPDGSNFTLKIRSTKLEDSAMYFCASSEGRGQSYEQYFGPGTRLTVT.

By share of the sample, this clonotype is medium-sized. The chain links TRBV5-1 to TRBJ2-3; the D call may be TRBD1 or TRBD2 (5 bases each). CDR3 length equals 15 residues. The V and J ends lost 0 bases and 2 bases respectively, with 10 bases between them. Per germline, CDR1 SGHRS and CDR2 YFSETQ. CDR3 sequence reads: CASSLAGTATDTQYF. The CDR3 DNA sequence: TGCGCCAGCAGCTTGGCCGGGACGGCCACAGATACGCAGTATTTT.

This clonotype was detected many times. The V and J genes are TRBV5-1 and TRBJ2-5; the D call may be TRBD1 or TRBD2 (6 bases each). The CDR3 covers 14 residues. Germline CDR1 is SGHRS and CDR2 is YFSETQ. V was clipped by 0 bases and J by 3 bases, with 9 bases between them. The CDR3, as DNA: TGCGCCAGCAGCTTGGACGGGGGCAAAGAGACCCAGTACTTC. This codes for CASSLDGGKETQYF.

This clonotype was recorded many times. J is TRBJ1-1 and V is TRBV7-8, with a possible D match to TRBD1 (6 bases). Germline V gives CDR1 SGHVS, CDR2 FQNEAQ. Trimming shortened V by 6 bases and J by 7 bases, and 18 bases separated the two germline ends. The CDR3 spans 14 residues. CDR3 DNA sequence: TGTGCCAGCAGAAGCCCCCTCGGGGGCGTTGAAGCTTTCTTT. Translated, it gives CASRSPLGGVEAFF.

There are a few counts of this clonotype. This chain links TRBV5-1 with TRBJ1-2; 7 bases match TRBD1. CDR3 length: 15 amino acids. Trimming at V came to 0 bases and at J to 4 bases, leaving 6 bases not matched to a gene. The germline gives CDR1 SGHRS, CDR2 YFSETQ. The CDR3 protein is CASSLVGGDRYGYTF. CDR3 coding DNA: TGCGCCAGCAGCTTGGTAGGGGGCGACCGCTATGGCTACACCTTC. The whole variable domain, remainder taken from reference TRBV5-1 and TRBJ1-2, is KAGVTQTPRYLIKTRGQQVTLSCSPISGHRSVSWYQQTPGQGLQFLFEYFSETQRNKGNFPGRFSGRQFSNSRSEMNVSTLELGDSALYLCASSLVGGDRYGYTFGSGTRLTVV.

This clonotype showed up many times. V and J are TRBV19 and TRBJ2-7; TRBD2 is a possible D gene (6 bases). V gave up 11 bases and J gave up 0 bases, with 14 bases separating them. CDR3 length: 13 residues. CDR1 and CDR2 (germline): LNHDA, SQIVND (reference sequence). CDR3 nucleotides: TGTGCCGCGGGACCGGGTTACTCCTACGAGCAGTACTTC. This codes for CAAGPGYSYEQYF.

This clonotype was observed at least ten times. The chain links TRBV20-1 to TRBJ2-1, with TRBD2 identical over 7 bases. J lost 8 bases, V lost 0 bases, and 16 bases had no gene match. The germline gives CDR1 DFQATT, CDR2 SNEGSKA (reference sequence). The CDR3 sequence is 17 residues long. CDR3 DNA sequence: TGCAGTGCTAGAGATCTCCCGCGGGGGAGCCCTTTAGATGAGCAGTTCTTC. Encoded protein: CSARDLPRGSPLDEQFF.

There are many counts of this clonotype. The chain employs TRBV4-3 and TRBJ2-5; 7 bases align to TRBD1. The CDR3 covers 15 residues. CDR1 is LGHNA, CDR2 YSLEER, per germline. The V and J ends lost 0 bases and 5 bases, in that order; junction bases with no gene match: 6. The CDR3 region is CASSQETGSRETQYF. CDR3 nucleotide sequence: TGCGCCAGCAGCCAAGAGACAGGGTCTCGGGAGACCCAGTACTTC.

This clonotype was recorded at least ten times. V and J are TRBV4-2 and TRBJ2-2; no clear D gene. Trimming shortened V by 4 bases and J by 7 bases, and 4 bases separated the two germline ends. This CDR3 has 11 residues. Germline-derived CDR1 and CDR2 are LGHNA and YNFKEQ. This CDR3 reads CASSLSGELFF. The CDR3 DNA reads TGTGCCAGCAGCCTTAGCGGGGAGCTGTTTTTT.

This clonotype was observed many times. The J gene is TRBJ2-4, the V gene TRBV6-5; D gene unclear. CDR3 length equals 11 residues. The germline CDR1 and CDR2 sequences are MNHEY and SVGAGI. The V end was cut by 4 bases, the J end by 7 bases, with 5 bases between. CDR3 in DNA: TGTGCCAGCAGTTCCAGTAACATTCAGTACTTC. The encoded protein is CASSSSNIQYF.

This clonotype was counted at least ten times. CDR3 coding DNA: TGTGCCAGCGTGCGGGACAGGGGTTACGAGCAGTACTTC. Translating gives CASVRDRGYEQYF. V and J are TRBV7-9 and TRBJ2-7; 10 nucleotides agree with TRBD1. With V trimmed by 8 bases and J by 4 bases, 5 bases remained unmatched. The CDR3 contains 13 residues. In germline, CDR1 is SEHNR, CDR2 FQNEAQ (reference sequence).

This clonotype was recorded many times. The chain joins TRBV12-3 or TRBV12-4 to TRBJ1-6; D is unresolved. The germline V and J ends were trimmed by 1 base and 5 bases, with 9 bases remaining between them. This CDR3 spans 15 amino acids. The DNA for the CDR3 is TGTGCCAGCAGTTTAGAACGAGCGAATAATTCACCCCTCCACTTT. It encodes CASSLERANNSPLHF.

This clonotype was counted ten times or more. The rearrangement uses TRBV7-3 and TRBJ2-1; D is undetermined. This CDR3 is built from 12 residues. Trimming stripped 10 bases from V and 9 bases from J, with 16 bases between. The germline V gene encodes CDR1 SGHTA and CDR2 FQGTGA. In DNA form, the CDR3 reads TGTGCCACCCGGGCTTCCTTAGGTGAGCAGTTCTTC. Amino acid sequence: CATRASLGEQFF.

This clonotype was counted ten times or more. The chain couples TRBV25-1 to TRBJ2-7; D is undetermined. The CDR3 has 13 amino acids. Trimming shortened V by 3 bases and J by 1 base, and 7 bases separated the two germline ends. Germline values: CDR1 MGHDK, CDR2 SYGVNS. CDR3 residues: CASSEAWSYEQYF. The CDR3, as DNA: TGTGCCAGCAGTGAGGCGTGGTCCTACGAGCAGTACTTC.

Many counts were recorded for this clonotype. The V call is TRBV7-2, the J call TRBJ2-1; 8 positions match TRBD2. Germline loops: CDR1 SGHTA, CDR2 FQGNSA. This CDR3 is built from 15 residues. Trimming at V came to 5 bases and at J to 3 bases, leaving 6 bases not matched to a gene. CDR3 amino acids: CASSPPGLVYNEQFF. The CDR3 DNA reads TGTGCCAGCAGCCCGCCGGGACTAGTCTACAATGAGCAGTTCTTC.

This clonotype was detected ten times or more. This rearrangement joins TRBV27 to TRBJ1-6; 7 bases are shared with TRBD1. Trimming took 6 bases from V and 7 from J; bases not matched to a gene: 6. This CDR3 has 14 residues. Per germline, CDR1 MNHEY and CDR2 SMNVEV (reference sequence). The CDR3 loop is CASRTTGQNSPLHF. As DNA, the CDR3 is TGTGCCAGCAGAACGACAGGGCAAAATTCACCCCTCCACTTT.

Ten or more counts support this clonotype. The rearrangement links TRBV7-9 to TRBJ2-7; D is possibly TRBD1 (6 bases). Germline V gives CDR1 SEHNR, CDR2 FQNEAQ (reference sequence). The CDR3 length is 15 residues. Deletions cut 4 bases from V and 2 bases from J, with 15 bases between. In DNA form, the CDR3 reads TGTGCCAGCAGCTCCCGCGAGGACAGCCCCTACGAGCAGTACTTC. It specifies CASSSREDSPYEQYF.

This clonotype was seen more than once but under ten times. The V and J genes are TRBV5-1 and TRBJ2-7; TRBD2 agrees at 11 bases. In germline, CDR1 is SGHRS, CDR2 YFSETQ. This CDR3 is built from 17 residues. The junction had 5 bases not matched to a gene; V was cut back by 0 bases and J by 0 bases. The CDR3, as DNA: TGCGCCAGCAGCTTGGAGACTAGCGGGACCAACTCCTACGAGCAGTACTTC. This translates into CASSLETSGTNSYEQYF.

In this sample, this clonotype turned up many times. The J gene is TRBJ1-5, the V gene TRBV20-1; D is unclear. The CDR3 length is 12 residues. Germline V gene data show CDR1 as DFQATT and CDR2 as SNEGSKA (reference sequence). The V gene lost 6 bases and the J gene lost 4 bases, with 10 bases spanning the gap. This chain's CDR3 is CSAVKRNQPQHF. In nucleotides, the CDR3 is TGCAGTGCGGTTAAAAGGAATCAGCCCCAGCATTTT.

This clonotype occurred many times. CDR3 coding DNA: TGTGCCAGTAGCGGGGGGACCTACGAGCAGTACTTC. Its protein is CASSGGTYEQYF. The chain employs TRBV7-2 and TRBJ2-7, with 10 nucleotides matching TRBD2. The germline V gene encodes CDR1 SGHTA and CDR2 FQGNSA. The ends lost 9 bases at V and 2 bases at J; junction bases unmatched: 1. CDR3 length: 12 residues.

There are many counts of this clonotype. The genes are TRBV12-3 or TRBV12-4 and TRBJ2-3; 7 bases map to TRBD2. CDR3 length: 15 amino acids. The trim removed 6 bases at V and 0 bases at J, leaving 6 bases unmatched. In nucleotides, the CDR3 is TGTGCCAGCAGCTTTGCTAGCGGTAGCACAGATACGCAGTATTTT. Translating it yields CASSFASGSTDTQYF.

Many counts were recorded for this clonotype. The genes are TRBV29-1 and TRBJ2-7; D perhaps matches TRBD1 (5 bases). The CDR3 contains 13 residues. Trimming left V 4 bases short and J 3 bases short, with 13 bases between. CDR1 and CDR2 from the germline V gene are SQVTM and ANQGSEA. CDR3 sequence: CSVVGQGNYEQYF. The CDR3 nucleotides are TGCAGCGTTGTAGGTCAGGGTAACTACGAGCAGTACTTC.

At least ten counts were recorded for this clonotype. This chain joins TRBV20-1 and TRBJ2-3; 7 positions match TRBD2. V lost 4 bases to trimming and J lost 0 bases; unmatched junction nucleotides: 7. The CDR3 is 15 amino acids. The V gene's germline CDR1 is DFQATT and CDR2 SNEGSKA (reference sequence). The CDR3 nucleotides read TGCAGTGCTAACCCTCTAGCGGCTAGCACAGATACGCAGTATTTT. Translated, it gives CSANPLAASTDTQYF.

This clonotype was counted ten times or more. V gene TRBV5-1 combines with J gene TRBJ2-2; D is possibly TRBD1 (6 bases). Trimming took 10 bases from V and 0 from J, leaving 16 bases between them. Germline-derived CDR1 and CDR2 are SGHRS and YFSETQ. The CDR3 covers 15 residues. The CDR3, as DNA: TGCGCCGGAAGGCAGGGACAATCGAACACCGGGGAGCTGTTTTTT. Amino acid sequence: CAGRQGQSNTGELFF.